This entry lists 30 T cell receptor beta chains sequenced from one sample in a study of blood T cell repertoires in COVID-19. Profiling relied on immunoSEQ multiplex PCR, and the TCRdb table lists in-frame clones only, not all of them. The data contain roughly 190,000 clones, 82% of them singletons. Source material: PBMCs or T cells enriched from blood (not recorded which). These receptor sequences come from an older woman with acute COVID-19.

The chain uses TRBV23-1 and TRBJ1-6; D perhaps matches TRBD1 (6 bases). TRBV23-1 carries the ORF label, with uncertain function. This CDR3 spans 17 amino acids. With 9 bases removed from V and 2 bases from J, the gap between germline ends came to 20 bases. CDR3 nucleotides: TGCGCCAGGGGAAGGGGGGGAGGAGCGGCCTATAATTCACCCCTCCACTTT. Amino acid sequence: CARGRGGGAAYNSPLHF.

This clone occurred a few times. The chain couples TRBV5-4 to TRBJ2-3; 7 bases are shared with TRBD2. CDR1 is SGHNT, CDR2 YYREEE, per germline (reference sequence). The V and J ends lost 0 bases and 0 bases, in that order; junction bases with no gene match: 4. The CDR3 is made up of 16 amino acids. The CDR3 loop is CASSLAGGPSTDTQYF. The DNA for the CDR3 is TGTGCCAGCAGCTTGGCGGGGGGACCTAGCACAGATACGCAGTATTTT.

In DNA form, the CDR3 reads TGTGCCAGCAGCCGACTGGGGAGGGAGAATGAGCAGTTCTTC. This encodes CASSRLGRENEQFF. This chain connects TRBV14 to TRBJ2-1; 7 bases match TRBD2. CDR1 is SGHDN, CDR2 FVKESK, per germline. V lost 4 bases to trimming and J lost 7 bases; unmatched junction nucleotides: 7. There are 14 residues in the CDR3.

The CDR3: CASRGQGFGELFF. The DNA for the CDR3 is TGTGCCAGTAGAGGACAGGGGTTCGGGGAGCTGTTTTTT. The chain carries TRBV19 and TRBJ2-2, with 9 bases that match TRBD1. The germline gives CDR1 LNHDA, CDR2 SQIVND (reference sequence). The length of the CDR3 is 13 residues. J gave up 7 bases and V 6 bases, and 3 bases lay outside the gene matches.

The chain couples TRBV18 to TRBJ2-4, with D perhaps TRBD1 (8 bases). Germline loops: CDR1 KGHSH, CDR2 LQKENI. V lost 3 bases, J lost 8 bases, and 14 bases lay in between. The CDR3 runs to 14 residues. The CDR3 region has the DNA TGTGCCAGCTCACCTGAAACAGGGGGGGACATTCAGTACTTC. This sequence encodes CASSPETGGDIQYF.

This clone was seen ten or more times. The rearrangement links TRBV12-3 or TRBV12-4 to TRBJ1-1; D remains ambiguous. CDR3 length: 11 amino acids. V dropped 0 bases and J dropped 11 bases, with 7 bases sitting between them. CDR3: CASSLAGAAFF. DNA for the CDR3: TGTGCCAGCAGTTTAGCAGGAGCCGCTTTCTTT.

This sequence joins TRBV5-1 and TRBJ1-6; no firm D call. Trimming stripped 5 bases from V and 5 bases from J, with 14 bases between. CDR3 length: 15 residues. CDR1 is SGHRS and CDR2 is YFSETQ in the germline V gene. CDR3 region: CASRSTPGDNSPLHF. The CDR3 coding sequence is TGCGCCAGCAGGTCAACACCCGGGGATAATTCACCCCTCCACTTT.

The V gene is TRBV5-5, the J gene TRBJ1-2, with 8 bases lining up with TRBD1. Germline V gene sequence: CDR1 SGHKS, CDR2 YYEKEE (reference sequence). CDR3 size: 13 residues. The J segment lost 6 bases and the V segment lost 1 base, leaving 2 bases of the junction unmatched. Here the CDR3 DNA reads TGTGCCAGCAGCTTGCAGGGGGCGGATGGCTACACCTTC. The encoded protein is CASSLQGADGYTF.

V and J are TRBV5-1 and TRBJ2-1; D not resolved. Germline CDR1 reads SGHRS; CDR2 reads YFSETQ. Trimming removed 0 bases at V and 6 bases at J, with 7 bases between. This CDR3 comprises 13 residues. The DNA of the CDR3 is TGCGCCAGCAGCTTGGGAGGAATCAATGAGCAGTTCTTC. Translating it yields CASSLGGINEQFF.

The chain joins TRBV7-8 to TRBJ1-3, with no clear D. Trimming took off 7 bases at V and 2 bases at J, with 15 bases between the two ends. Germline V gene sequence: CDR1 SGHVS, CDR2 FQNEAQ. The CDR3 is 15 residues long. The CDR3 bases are TGTGCCAGCACTGCTTTATGGGGAGCTGGAAACACCATATATTTT. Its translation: CASTALWGAGNTIYF.

The CDR3 sequence: CASSVTLSSYNSPLHF. CDR3 DNA sequence: TGTGCCAGCAGCGTAACTCTAAGCTCCTATAATTCACCCCTCCACTTT. The rearrangement joins TRBV9 to TRBJ1-6; D not certain. Looked up from germline, CDR1 is SGDLS and CDR2 is YYNGEE. This CDR3 has 16 amino acids. Trimming shortened V by 1 base and J by 0 bases, and 8 bases separated the two germline ends.

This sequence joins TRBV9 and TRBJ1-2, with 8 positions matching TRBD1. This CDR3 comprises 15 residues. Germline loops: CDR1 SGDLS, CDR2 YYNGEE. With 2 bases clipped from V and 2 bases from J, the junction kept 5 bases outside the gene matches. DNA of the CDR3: TGTGCCAGCAGCGTGGGAGGACAGGGAAACTATGGCTACACCTTC. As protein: CASSVGGQGNYGYTF.

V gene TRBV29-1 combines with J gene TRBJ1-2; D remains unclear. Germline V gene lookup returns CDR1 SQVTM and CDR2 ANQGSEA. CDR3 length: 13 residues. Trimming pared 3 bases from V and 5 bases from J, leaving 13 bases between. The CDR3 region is CSVDAGIYYGYTF. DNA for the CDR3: TGCAGCGTTGATGCGGGGATCTATTATGGCTACACCTTC.

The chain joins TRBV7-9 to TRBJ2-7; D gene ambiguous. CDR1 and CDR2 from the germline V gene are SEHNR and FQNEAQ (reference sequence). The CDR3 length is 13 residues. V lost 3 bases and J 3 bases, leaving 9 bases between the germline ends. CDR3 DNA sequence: TGTGCCAGCAGCTTCCCCCCCCGCTACGAGCAGTACGTC. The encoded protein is CASSFPPRYEQYV.

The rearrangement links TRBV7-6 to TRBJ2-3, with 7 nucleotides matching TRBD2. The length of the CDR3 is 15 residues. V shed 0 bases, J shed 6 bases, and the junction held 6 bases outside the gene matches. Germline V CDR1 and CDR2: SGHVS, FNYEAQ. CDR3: CASSLATGGGDTQYF. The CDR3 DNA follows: TGTGCCAGCAGCTTAGCGACGGGGGGTGGGGATACGCAGTATTTT. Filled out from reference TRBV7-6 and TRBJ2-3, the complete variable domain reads GAGVSQSPRYKVTKRGQDVALRCDPISGHVSLYWYRQALGQGPEFLTYFNYEAQQDKSGLPNDRFSAERPEGSISTLTIQRTEQRDSAMYRCASSLATGGGDTQYFGPGTRLTVL.

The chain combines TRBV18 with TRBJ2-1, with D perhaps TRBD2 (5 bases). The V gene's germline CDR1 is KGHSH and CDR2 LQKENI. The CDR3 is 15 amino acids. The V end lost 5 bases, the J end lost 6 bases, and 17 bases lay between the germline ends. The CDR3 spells CASSAVIAGVNEQFF. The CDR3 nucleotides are TGTGCCAGCTCAGCGGTAATAGCCGGGGTCAATGAGCAGTTCTTC.

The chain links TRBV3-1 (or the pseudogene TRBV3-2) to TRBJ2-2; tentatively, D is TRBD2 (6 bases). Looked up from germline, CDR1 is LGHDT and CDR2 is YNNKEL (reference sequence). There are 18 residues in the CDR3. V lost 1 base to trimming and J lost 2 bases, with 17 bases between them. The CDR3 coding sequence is TGTGCCAGCAGCCAAGCGTCTCGGCGGGACGTAAACACCGGGGAGCTGTTTTTT. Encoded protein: CASSQASRRDVNTGELFF.

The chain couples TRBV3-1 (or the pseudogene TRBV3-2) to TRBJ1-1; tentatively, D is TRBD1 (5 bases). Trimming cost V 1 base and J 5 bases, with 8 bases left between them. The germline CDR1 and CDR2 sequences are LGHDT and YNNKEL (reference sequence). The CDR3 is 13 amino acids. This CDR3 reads CASSQGGGTEAFF. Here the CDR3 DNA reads TGTGCCAGCAGCCAAGGGGGGGGTACTGAAGCTTTCTTT.

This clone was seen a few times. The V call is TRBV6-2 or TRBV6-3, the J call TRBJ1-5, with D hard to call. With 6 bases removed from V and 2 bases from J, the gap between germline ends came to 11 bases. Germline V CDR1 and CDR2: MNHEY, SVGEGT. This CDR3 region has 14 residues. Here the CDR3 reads CASSKEVGNQPQHF. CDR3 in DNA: TGTGCCAGCAGCAAAGAGGTGGGCAATCAGCCCCAGCATTTT.

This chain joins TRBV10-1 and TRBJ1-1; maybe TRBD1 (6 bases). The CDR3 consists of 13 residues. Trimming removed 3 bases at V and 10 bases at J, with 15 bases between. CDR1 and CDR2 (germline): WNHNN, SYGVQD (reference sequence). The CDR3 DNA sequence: TGCGCCAGCAGTGATCTACAGGGTGTTGGAGCTTTCTTT. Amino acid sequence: CASSDLQGVGAFF.

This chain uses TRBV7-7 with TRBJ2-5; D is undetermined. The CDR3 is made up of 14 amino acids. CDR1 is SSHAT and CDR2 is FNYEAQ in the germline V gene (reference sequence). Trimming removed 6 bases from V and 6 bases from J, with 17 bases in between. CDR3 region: CASRNEDMYQTQYF. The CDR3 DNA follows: TGTGCCAGCAGAAACGAGGATATGTATCAGACCCAGTACTTC. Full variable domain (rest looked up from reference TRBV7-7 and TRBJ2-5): GAGVSQSPRYKVTKRGQDVTLRCDPISSHATLYWYQQALGQGPEFLTYFNYEAQPDKSGLPSDRFSAERPEGSISTLTIQRTEQRDSAMYRCASRNEDMYQTQYFGPGTRLLVL.

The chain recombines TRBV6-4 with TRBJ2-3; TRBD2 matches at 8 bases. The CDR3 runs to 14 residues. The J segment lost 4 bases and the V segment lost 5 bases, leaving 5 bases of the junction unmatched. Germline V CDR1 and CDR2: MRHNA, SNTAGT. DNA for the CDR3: TGTGCCAGCAGTTATAGCGGGGATGCAGATACGCAGTATTTT. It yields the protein CASSYSGDADTQYF.

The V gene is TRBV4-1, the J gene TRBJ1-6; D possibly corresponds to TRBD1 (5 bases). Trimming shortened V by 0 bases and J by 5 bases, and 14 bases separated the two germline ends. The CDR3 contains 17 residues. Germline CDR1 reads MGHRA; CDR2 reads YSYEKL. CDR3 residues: CASSQEADNANNSPLHF. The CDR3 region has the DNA TGCGCCAGCAGCCAAGAGGCGGACAACGCAAATAATTCACCCCTCCACTTT.

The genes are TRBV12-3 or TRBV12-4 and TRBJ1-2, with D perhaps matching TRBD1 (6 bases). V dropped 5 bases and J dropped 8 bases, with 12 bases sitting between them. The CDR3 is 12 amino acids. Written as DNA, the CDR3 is TGTGCCAGCAGTACATACAGGGAAGGCTACACCTTC. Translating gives CASSTYREGYTF.

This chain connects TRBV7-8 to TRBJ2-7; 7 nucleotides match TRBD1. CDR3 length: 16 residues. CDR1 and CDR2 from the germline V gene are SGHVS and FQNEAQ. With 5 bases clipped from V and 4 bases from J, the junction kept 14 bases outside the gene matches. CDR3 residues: CASSTRLEGGGYEQYF. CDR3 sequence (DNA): TGTGCCAGCAGCACGCGACTGGAAGGGGGCGGGTACGAGCAGTACTTC.

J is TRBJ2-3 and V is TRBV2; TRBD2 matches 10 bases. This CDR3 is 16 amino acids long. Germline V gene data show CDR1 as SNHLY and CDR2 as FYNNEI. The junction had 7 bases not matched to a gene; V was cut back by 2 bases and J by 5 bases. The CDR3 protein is CASSERSGGAGDTQYF. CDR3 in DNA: TGTGCCAGCAGTGAACGAAGCGGGGGGGCCGGAGATACGCAGTATTTT.

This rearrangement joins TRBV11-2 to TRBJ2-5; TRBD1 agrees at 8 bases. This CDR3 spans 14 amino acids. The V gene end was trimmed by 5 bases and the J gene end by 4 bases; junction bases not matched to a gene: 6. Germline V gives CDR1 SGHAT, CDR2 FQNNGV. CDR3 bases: TGTGCCAGCAGCCTCGACAGGGGAAGAGAGACCCAGTACTTC. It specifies CASSLDRGRETQYF.

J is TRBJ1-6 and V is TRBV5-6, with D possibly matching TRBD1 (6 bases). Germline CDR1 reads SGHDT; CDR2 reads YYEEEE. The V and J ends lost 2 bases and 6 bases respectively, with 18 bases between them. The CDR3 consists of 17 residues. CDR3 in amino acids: CASSFLTGRDSNSPLHF. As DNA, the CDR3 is TGTGCCAGCAGCTTTCTCACAGGGAGGGATAGTAATTCACCCCTCCACTTT.

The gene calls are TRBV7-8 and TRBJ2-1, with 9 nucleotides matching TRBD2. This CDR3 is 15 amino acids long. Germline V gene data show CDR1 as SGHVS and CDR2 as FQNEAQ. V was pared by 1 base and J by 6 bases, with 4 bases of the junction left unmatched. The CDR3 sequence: CASSLGGRAGNEQFF. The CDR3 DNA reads TGTGCCAGCAGCTTAGGCGGGAGGGCTGGCAATGAGCAGTTCTTC.

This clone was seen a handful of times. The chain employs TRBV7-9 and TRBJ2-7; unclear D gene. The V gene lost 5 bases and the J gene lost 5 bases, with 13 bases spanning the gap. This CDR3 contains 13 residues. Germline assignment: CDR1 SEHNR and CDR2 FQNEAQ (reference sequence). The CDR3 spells CASSPSQAHEQYF. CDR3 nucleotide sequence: TGTGCCAGCAGCCCAAGTCAGGCCCACGAGCAGTACTTC.